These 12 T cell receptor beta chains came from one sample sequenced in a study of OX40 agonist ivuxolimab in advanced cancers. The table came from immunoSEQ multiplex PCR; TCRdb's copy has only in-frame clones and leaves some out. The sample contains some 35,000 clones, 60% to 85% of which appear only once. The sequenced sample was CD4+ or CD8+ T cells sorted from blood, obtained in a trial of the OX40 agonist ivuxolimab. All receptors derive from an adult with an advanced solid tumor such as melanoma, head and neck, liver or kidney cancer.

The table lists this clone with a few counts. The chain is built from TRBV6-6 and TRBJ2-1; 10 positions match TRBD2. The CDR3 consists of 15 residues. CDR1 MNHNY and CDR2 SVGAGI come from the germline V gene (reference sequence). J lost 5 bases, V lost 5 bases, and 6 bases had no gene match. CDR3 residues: CASSDGTSVNNEQFF. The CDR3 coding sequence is TGTGCCAGCAGTGATGGGACTAGCGTAAACAATGAGCAGTTCTTC.

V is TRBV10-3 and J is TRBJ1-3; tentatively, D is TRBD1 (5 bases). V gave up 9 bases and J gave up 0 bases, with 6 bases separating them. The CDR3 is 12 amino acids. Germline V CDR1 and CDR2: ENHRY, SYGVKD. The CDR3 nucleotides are TGTGCCATTCAGGGCTCTGGAAACACCATATATTTT. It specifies CAIQGSGNTIYF.

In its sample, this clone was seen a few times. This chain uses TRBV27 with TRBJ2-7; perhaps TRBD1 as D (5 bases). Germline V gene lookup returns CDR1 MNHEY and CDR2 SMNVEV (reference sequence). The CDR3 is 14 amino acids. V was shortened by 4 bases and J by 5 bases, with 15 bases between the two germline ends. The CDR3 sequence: CASSSPRVKNEQYF. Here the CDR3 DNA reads TGTGCCAGCAGTTCCCCCAGGGTCAAAAACGAGCAGTACTTC.

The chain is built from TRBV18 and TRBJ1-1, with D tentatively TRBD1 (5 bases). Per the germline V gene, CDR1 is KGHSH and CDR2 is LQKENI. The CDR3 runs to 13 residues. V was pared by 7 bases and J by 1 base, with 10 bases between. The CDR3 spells CASLLTANTEAFF. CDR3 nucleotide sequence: TGTGCCAGCTTACTGACAGCGAACACTGAAGCTTTCTTT.

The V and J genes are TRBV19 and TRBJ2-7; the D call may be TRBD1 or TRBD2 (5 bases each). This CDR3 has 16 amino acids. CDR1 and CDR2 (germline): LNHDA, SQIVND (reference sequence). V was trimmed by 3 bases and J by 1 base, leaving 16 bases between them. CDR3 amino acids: CASSISYGTASYEQYF. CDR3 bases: TGTGCCAGTAGTATTTCTTACGGGACCGCTTCCTACGAGCAGTACTTC.

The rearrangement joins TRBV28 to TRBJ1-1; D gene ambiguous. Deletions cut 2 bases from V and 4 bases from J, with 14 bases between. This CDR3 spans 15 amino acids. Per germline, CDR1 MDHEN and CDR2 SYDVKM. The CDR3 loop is CASSLNPPWSTEAFF. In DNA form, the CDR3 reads TGTGCCAGCAGTTTAAATCCCCCTTGGAGCACTGAAGCTTTCTTT.

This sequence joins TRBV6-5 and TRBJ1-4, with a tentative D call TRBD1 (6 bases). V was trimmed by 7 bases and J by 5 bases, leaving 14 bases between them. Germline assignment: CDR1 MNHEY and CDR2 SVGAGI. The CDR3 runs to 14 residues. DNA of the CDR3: TGTGCCAGCAAACCACAGGGAGGGAATGAAAAACTGTTTTTT. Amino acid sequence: CASKPQGGNEKLFF.

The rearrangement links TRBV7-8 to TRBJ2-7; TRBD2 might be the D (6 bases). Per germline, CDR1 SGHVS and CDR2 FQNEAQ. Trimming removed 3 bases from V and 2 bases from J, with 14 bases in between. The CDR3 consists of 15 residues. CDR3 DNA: TGTGCCAGCAGCTTCGGGACTGATGGGCCCTACGAGCAGTACTTC. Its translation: CASSFGTDGPYEQYF.

The CDR3 nucleotides read TGCGCCAGCAGCTATGATGGTATGAACACTGAAGCTTTCTTT. This encodes CASSYDGMNTEAFF. The rearrangement links TRBV5-1 to TRBJ1-1; D is undetermined. Trimming removed 3 bases at V and 0 bases at J, with 9 bases between. The germline V gene has CDR1 SGHRS and CDR2 YFSETQ. This CDR3 is built from 14 residues.

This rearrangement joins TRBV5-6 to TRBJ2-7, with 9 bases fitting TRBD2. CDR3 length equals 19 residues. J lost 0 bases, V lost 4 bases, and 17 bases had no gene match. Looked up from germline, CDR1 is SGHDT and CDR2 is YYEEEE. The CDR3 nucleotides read TGTGCCAGCAGCCCCAGCCCGGGTCTAGCGGGATTTAGCTCCTACGAGCAGTACTTC. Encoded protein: CASSPSPGLAGFSSYEQYF.

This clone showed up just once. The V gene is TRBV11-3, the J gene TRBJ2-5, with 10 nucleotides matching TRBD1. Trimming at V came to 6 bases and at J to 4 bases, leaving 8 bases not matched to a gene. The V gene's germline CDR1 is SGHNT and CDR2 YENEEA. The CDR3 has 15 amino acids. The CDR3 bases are TGTGCCAGCAGAATACGGGACAGGGGTCGAGAGACCCAGTACTTC. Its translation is CASRIRDRGRETQYF.

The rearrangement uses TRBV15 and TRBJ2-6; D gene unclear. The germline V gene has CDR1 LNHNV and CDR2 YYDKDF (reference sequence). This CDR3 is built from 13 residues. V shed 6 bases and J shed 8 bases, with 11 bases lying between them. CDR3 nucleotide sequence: TGTGCCACCAGTGTCGCCTTTACCAACGTCCTGACTTTC. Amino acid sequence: CATSVAFTNVLTF.